This T cell receptor (beta chain) was identified in a study of cytomegalovirus exposure and HLA in healthy donors. This PCR relied on a set of 60 Vbeta primers and 13 Jbeta primers. The table came from immunoSEQ multiplex PCR; TCRdb's copy has only in-frame clones and leaves some out. The table records roughly 150,000 clones, 76% of them present only once. Germline lookup yields CDR1 MDHEN and CDR2 SYDVKM. Trimming removed 6 bases from V and 3 bases from J, with 15 bases in between. CDR3 size: 15 residues. The chain combines TRBV28 with TRBJ1-5; tentatively, D is TRBD1 (6 bases). The sample consisted of PBMCs. This clonotype was sampled from a male donor in good health and CMV-seronegative. The CDR3 region is CASRSGGQLNQPQHF. The CDR3 bases are TGTGCCAGCAGATCCGGTGGACAGCTCAATCAGCCCCAGCATTTT.